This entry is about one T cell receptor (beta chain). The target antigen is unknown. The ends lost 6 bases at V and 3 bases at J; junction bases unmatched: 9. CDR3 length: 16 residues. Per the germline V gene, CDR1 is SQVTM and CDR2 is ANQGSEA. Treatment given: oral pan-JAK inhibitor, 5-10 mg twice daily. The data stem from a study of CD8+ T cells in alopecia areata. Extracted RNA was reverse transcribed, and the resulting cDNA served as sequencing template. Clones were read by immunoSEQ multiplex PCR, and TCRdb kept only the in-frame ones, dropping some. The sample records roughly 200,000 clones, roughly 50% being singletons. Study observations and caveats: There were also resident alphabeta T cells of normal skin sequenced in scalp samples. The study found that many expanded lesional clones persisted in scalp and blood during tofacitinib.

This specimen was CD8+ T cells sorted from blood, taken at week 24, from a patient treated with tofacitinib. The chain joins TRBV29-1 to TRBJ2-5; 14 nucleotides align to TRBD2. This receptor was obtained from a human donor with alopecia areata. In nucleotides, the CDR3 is TGCAGCGTAGAGGGACTAGCGGGGGTAATGAAAGAGACCCAGTACTTC. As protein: CSVEGLAGVMKETQYF. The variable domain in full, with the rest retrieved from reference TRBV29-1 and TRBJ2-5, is SAVISQKPSRDICQRGTSLTIQCQVDSQVTMMFWYRQQPGQSLTLIATANQGSEATYESGFVIDKFPISRPNLTFSTLTVSNMSPEDSSIYLCSVEGLAGVMKETQYFGPGTRLLVL.